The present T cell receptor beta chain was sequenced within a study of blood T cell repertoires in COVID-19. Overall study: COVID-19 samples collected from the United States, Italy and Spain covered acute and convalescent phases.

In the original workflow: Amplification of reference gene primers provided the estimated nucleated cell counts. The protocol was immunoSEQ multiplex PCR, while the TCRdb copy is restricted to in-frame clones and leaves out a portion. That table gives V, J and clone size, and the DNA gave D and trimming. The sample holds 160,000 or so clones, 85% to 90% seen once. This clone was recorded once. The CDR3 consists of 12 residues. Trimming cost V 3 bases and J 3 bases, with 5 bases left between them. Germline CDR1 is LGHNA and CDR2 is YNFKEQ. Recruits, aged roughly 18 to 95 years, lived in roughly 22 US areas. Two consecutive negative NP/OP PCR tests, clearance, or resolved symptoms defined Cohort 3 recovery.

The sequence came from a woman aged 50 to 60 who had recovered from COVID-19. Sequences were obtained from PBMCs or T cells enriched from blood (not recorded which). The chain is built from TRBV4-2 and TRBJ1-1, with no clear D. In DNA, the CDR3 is TGTGCCAGCAGCCACCGTGACACTGAAGCTTTCTTT. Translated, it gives CASSHRDTEAFF.